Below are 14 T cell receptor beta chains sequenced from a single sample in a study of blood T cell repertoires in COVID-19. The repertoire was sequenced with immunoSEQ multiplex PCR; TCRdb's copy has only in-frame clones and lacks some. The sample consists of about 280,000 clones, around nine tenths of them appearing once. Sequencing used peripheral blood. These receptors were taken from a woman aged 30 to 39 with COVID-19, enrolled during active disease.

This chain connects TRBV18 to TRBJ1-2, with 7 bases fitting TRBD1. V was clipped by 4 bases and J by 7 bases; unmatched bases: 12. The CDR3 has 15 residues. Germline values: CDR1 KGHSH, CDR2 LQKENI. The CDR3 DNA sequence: TGTGCCAGCTCACTTCGACAGGGAAGCCTAGGTGGCTACACCTTC. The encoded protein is CASSLRQGSLGGYTF.

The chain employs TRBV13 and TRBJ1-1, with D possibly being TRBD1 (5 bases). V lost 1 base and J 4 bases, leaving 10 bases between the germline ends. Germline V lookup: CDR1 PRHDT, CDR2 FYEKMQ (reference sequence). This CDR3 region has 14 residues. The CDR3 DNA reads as TGTGCCAGCAGCTTAGACCCGGGGGGCACTGAAGCTTTCTTT. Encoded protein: CASSLDPGGTEAFF.

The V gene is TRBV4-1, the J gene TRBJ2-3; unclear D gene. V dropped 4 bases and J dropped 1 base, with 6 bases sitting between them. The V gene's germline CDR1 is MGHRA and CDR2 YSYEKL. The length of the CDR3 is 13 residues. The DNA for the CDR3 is TGCGCCAGCAGCCTTGAGGGCACAGATACGCAGTATTTT. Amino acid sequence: CASSLEGTDTQYF.

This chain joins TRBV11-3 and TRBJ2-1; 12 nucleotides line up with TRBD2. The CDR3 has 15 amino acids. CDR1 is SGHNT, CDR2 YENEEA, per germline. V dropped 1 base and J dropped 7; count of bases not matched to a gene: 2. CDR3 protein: CASSLGLAGVNEQFF. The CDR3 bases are TGTGCCAGCAGCTTAGGACTAGCGGGAGTTAATGAGCAGTTCTTC. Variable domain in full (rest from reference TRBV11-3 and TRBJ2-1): EAGVVQSPRYKIIEKKQPVAFWCNPISGHNTLYWYLQNLGQGPELLIRYENEEAVDDSQLPKDRFSAERLKGVDSTLKIQPAELGDSAVYLCASSLGLAGVNEQFFGPGTRLTVL.

Written as DNA, the CDR3 is TGTGCCAGCAGGACGACTAGCGGGAGCTACGAGCAGTACTTC. This sequence encodes CASRTTSGSYEQYF. The chain carries TRBV27 and TRBJ2-7; 12 bases align to TRBD2. The CDR3 is made up of 14 amino acids. Germline assignment: CDR1 MNHEY and CDR2 SMNVEV (reference sequence). Losses at the gene ends were 6 bases for V and 3 bases for J; bases not matched to a gene: 3.

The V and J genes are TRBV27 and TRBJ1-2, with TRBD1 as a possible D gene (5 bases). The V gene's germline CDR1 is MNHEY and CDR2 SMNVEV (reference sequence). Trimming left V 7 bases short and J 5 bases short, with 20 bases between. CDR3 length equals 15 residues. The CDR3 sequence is CASTPGPTDEYGYTF. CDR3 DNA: TGTGCCAGCACGCCAGGGCCCACTGACGAATATGGCTACACCTTC.

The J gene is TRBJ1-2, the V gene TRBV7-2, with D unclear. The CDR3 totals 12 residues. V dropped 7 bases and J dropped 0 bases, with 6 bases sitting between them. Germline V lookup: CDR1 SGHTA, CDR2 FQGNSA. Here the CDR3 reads CASKPSNYGYTF. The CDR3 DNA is TGTGCCAGCAAGCCCTCTAACTATGGCTACACCTTC.

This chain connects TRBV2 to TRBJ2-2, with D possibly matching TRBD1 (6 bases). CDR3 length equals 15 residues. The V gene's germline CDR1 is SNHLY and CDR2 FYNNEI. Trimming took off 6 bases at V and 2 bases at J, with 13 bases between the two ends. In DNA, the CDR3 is TGTGCCAGCAGCAAACAGGGAATAAACACCGGGGAGCTGTTTTTT. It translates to CASSKQGINTGELFF.

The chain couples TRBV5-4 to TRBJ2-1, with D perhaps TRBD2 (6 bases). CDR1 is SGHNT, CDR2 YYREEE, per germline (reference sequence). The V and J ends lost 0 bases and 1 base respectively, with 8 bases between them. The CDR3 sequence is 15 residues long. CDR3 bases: TGTGCCAGCAGCTTGGGTAGCGGATCCTACAATGAGCAGTTCTTC. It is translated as CASSLGSGSYNEQFF.

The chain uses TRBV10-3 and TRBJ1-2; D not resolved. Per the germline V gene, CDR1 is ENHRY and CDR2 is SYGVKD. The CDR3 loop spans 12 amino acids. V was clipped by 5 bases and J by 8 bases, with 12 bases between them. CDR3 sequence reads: CAISLDRGGYTF. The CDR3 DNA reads TGTGCCATCAGTCTGGACCGAGGGGGCTACACCTTC.

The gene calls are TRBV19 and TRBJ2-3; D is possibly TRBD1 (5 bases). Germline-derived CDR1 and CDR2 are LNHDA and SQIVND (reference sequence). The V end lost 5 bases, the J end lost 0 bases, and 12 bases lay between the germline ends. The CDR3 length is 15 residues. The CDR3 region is CASSPRTFSTDTQYF. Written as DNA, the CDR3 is TGTGCCAGTAGTCCGCGGACATTTAGCACAGATACGCAGTATTTT.

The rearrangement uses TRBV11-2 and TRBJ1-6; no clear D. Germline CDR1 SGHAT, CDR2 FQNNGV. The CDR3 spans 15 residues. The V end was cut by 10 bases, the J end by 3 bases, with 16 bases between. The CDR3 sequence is CATRRGFYYNSPLHF. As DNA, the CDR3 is TGTGCCACCCGTCGGGGTTTCTACTATAATTCACCCCTCCACTTT.

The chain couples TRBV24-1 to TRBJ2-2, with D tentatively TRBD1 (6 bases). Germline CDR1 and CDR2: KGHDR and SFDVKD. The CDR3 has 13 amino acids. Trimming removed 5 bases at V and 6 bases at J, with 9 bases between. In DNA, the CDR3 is TGTGCCACCAGTGCACAGGGTGCCGGGGAGCTGTTTTTT. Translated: CATSAQGAGELFF.

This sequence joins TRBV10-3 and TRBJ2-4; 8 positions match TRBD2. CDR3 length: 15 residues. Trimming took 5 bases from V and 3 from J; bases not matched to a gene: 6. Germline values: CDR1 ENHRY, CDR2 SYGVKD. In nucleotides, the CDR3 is TGTGCCATCAGTCCCACCGGGACTAGCAAAAACATTCAGTACTTC. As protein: CAISPTGTSKNIQYF.